These T cell receptor beta chains were read from a single sample in a study of siplizumab effects on memory and regulatory T cells. Produced via immunoSEQ multiplex PCR; TCRdb's table is partial and in-frame only. Of around 99,000 clones listed, around 92% are singletons. Material for sequencing was Tregs sorted from blood. These receptors were collected from a human donor in good health. Both conserved end residues are part of each CDR3. The D gene is left open where the match is weak. Clone size is not always given. Where it is, it says once, few, many or a class for expanded clones.

size	V	J	D	DNA	CDR3
once	TRBV11-1	TRBJ2-7	NA	TGTGCCAGCAGCCTTACAGGCTACGAGCAGTACTTC	CASSLTGYEQYF
NA	TRBV5-1	TRBJ1-1	NA	TGCGCCAGCAGCTTTACGGCAGCTAACACTGAAGCTTTCTTT	CASSFTAANTEAFF
NA	TRBV5-1	TRBJ2-5	TRBD1	TGCGCCAGCAGCAGTTCCGGGACAGGGAAAGAGACCCAGTACTTC	CASSSSGTGKETQYF
NA	TRBV11-2	TRBJ1-2	NA	TGTGCCAGCAGCCAGGACAGTCCCCGAGGCTATGGCTACACCTTC	CASSQDSPRGYGYTF
NA	TRBV4-2	TRBJ1-3	TRBD1	TGTGCCAGCAGCCAAGGGGACAGGAGCTCTGGAAACACCATATATTTT	CASSQGDRSSGNTIYF
NA	TRBV25-1	TRBJ1-1	NA	TGTGCCAGCAGCGAAGGTCGGGGGGCAAAAACTGAAGCTTTCTTT	CASSEGRGAKTEAFF
NA	TRBV7-9	TRBJ2-3	NA	TGTGCCAGCAGCGCGAACAGGGCTCAAATCGGTAATACGCAGTATTTT	CASSANRAQIGNTQYF
NA	TRBV5-1	TRBJ2-3	TRBD2	TGCGCCAGCAGCTCGGGAGGGGCAGATACGCAGTATTTT	CASSSGGADTQYF
NA	TRBV6-6	TRBJ2-7	NA	TGTGCCAGCAGCACAGGTTCCTACGAGCAGTACTTC	CASSTGSYEQYF
NA	TRBV7-9	TRBJ2-1	NA	TGTGCCAGCAGCTCCCAGGTGGGCCCCCAGTTCTTC	CASSSQVGPQFF
NA	TRBV6-5	TRBJ2-2	NA	TGTGCCAGCACCGTCGGTTCCAACAGAGGGGAGCTGTTTTTT	CASTVGSNRGELFF
once	TRBV11-2	TRBJ1-6	NA	TGTGCCAGCAGCCTCACCGGGACGTACTCACCCCTCCACTTT	CASSLTGTYSPLHF
NA	TRBV5-6	TRBJ1-5	TRBD1	TGTGCCAGCAGCACACTGGACAGGGTGGAACAGCCCCAGCATTTT	CASSTLDRVEQPQHF
NA	TRBV7-9	TRBJ2-7	TRBD1	TGTGCCAGCAGCACACCCGGGACAGGGGCCCTCAGAGAGAACGAGCAGTACTTC	CASSTPGTGALRENEQYF
NA	TRBV29-1	TRBJ1-3	NA	TGCAGCGGTCGTGGGGGCCCTGGAAACACCATATATTTT	CSGRGGPGNTIYF
NA	TRBV18	TRBJ1-6	NA	TGTGCCAGCTCACCCGGGGGGAATTCACCCCTCCACTTT	CASSPGGNSPLHF
NA	TRBV12-5	TRBJ2-7	TRBD2	TGTGCTAGTGGCCCCGGGACTAGCATCTCAGTGAACGAGCAGTACTTC	CASGPGTSISVNEQYF